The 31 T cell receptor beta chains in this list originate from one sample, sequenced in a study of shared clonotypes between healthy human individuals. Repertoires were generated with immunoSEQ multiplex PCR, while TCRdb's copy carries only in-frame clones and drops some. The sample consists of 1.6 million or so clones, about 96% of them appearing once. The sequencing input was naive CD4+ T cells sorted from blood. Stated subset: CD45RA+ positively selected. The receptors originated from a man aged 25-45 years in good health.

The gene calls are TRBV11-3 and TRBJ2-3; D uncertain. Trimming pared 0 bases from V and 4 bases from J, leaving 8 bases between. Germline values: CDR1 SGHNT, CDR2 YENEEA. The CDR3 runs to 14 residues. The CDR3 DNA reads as TGTGCCAGCAGCTTAGACCCGGGTGCAGATACGCAGTATTTT. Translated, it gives CASSLDPGADTQYF.

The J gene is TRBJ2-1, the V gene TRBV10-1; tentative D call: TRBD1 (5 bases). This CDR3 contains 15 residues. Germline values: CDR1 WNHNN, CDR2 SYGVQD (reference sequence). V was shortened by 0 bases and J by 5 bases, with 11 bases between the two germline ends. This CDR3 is CASSESKGYNNEQFF. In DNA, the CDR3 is TGCGCCAGCAGTGAGTCGAAGGGGTATAACAATGAGCAGTTCTTC.

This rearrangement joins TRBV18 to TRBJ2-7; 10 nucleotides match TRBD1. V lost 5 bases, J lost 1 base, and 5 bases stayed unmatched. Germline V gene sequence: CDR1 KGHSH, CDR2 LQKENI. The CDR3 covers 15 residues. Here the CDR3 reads CASSTDRGLSYEQYF. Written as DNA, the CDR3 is TGTGCCAGCTCAACGGACAGGGGGTTATCCTACGAGCAGTACTTC.

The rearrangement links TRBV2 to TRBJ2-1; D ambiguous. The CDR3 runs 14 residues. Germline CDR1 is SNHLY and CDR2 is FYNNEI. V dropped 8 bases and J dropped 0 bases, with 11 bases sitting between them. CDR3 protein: CASGQLSSYNEQFF. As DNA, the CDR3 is TGTGCCAGCGGTCAGTTGAGCTCCTACAATGAGCAGTTCTTC.

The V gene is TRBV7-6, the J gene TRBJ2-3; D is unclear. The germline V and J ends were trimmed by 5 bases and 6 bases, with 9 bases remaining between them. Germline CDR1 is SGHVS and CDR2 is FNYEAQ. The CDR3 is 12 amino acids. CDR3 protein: CASSKLPDTQYF. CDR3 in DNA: TGTGCCAGCAGCAAACTTCCGGATACGCAGTATTTT.

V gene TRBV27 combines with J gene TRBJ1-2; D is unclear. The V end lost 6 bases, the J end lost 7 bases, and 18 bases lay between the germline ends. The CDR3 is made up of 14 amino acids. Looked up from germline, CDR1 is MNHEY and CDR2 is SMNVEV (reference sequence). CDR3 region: CASRDGYSYFGYTF. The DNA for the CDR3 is TGTGCCAGCAGGGACGGATATTCTTACTTTGGCTACACCTTC.

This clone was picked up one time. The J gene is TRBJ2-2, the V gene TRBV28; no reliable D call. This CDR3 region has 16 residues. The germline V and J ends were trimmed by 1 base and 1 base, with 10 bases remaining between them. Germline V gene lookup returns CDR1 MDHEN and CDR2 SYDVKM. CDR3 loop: CASSLSGGRNTGELFF. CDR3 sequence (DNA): TGTGCCAGCAGTTTATCGGGCGGTCGGAACACCGGGGAGCTGTTTTTT.

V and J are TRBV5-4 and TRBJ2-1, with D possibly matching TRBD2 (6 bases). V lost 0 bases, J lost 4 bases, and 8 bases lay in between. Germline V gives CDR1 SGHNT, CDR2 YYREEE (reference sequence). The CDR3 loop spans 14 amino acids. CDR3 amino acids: CASSLGGGYNEQFF. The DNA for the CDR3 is TGTGCCAGCAGCTTGGGTGGGGGGTACAATGAGCAGTTCTTC.

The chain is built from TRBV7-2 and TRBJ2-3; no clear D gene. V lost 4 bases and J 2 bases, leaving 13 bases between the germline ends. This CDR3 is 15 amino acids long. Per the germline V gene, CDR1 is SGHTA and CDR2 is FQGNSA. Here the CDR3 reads CASSSPSGPTDTQYF. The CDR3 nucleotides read TGTGCCAGCAGCTCACCCTCTGGGCCCACAGATACGCAGTATTTT.

This CDR3 is CASSFSEGSSREQYF. In nucleotides, the CDR3 is TGCGCCAGCAGCTTCAGTGAGGGTTCTTCACGGGAGCAGTACTTC. The V gene is TRBV5-1, the J gene TRBJ2-7, with D possibly being TRBD2 (5 bases). CDR1 and CDR2 from the germline V gene are SGHRS and YFSETQ. Trimming cost V 2 bases and J 7 bases, with 19 bases left between them. This CDR3 contains 15 residues.

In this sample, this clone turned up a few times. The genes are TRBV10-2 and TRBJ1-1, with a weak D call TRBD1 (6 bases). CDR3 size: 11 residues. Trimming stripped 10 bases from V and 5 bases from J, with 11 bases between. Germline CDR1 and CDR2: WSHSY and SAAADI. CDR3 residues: CATGDRTEAFF. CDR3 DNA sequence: TGCGCCACAGGGGATAGGACTGAAGCTTTCTTT.

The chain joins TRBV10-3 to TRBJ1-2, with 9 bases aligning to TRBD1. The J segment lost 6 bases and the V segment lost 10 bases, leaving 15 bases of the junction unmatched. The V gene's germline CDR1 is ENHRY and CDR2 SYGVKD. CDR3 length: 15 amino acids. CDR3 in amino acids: CATSQITGGSDGYTF. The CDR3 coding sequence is TGTGCCACCTCCCAGATAACAGGGGGCTCGGATGGCTACACCTTC.

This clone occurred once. This CDR3 reads CASSERASGRAVQYF. The CDR3 DNA is TGTGCCAGCTCCGAGCGAGCTAGCGGGAGGGCGGTGCAGTACTTC. This sequence joins TRBV2 and TRBJ2-7; 12 positions match TRBD2. The CDR3 spans 15 residues. The J segment lost 9 bases and the V segment lost 8 bases, leaving 14 bases of the junction unmatched. Germline V CDR1 and CDR2: SNHLY, FYNNEI.

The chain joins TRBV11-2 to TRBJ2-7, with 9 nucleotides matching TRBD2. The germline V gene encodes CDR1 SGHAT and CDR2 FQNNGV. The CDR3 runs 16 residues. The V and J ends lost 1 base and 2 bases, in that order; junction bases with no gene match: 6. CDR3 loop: CASSLVAGGVPYEQYF. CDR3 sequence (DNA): TGTGCCAGCAGCTTAGTCGCGGGGGGGGTCCCCTACGAGCAGTACTTC. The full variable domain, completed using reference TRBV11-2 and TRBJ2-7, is EAGVAQSPRYKIIEKRQSVAFWCNPISGHATLYWYQQILGQGPKLLIQFQNNGVVDDSQLPKDRFSAERLKGVDSTLKIQPAKLEDSAVYLCASSLVAGGVPYEQYFGPGTRLTVT.

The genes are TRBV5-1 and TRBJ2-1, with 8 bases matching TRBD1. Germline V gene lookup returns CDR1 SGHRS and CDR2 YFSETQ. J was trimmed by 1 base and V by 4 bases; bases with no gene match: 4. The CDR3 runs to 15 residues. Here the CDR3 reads CASSITGGSYNEQFF. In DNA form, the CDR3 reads TGCGCCAGCAGCATTACAGGGGGATCCTACAATGAGCAGTTCTTC.

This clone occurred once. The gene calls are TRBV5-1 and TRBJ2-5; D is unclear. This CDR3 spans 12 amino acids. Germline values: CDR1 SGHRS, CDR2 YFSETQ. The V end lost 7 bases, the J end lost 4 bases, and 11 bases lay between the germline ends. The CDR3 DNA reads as TGCGCCAGCTCGGGCACGCGAGAGACCCAGTACTTC. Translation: CASSGTRETQYF.

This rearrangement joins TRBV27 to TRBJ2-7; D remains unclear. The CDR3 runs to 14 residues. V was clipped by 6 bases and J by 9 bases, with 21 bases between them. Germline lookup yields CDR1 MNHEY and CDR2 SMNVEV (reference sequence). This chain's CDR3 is CASRKQLGALLQYF. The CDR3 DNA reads TGTGCCAGCAGAAAACAGTTAGGCGCCCTTTTGCAGTACTTC.

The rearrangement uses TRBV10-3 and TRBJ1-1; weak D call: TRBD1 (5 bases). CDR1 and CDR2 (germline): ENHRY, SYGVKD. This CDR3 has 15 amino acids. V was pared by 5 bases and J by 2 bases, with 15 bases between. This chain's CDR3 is CAISLIGGDNTEAFF. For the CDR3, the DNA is TGTGCCATCAGTCTCATAGGAGGGGATAACACTGAAGCTTTCTTT.

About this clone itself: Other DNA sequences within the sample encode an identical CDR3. The DNA of the CDR3 is TGCGCCAGCAGCTTGGGTAGCGAGACCCAGTACTTC. Protein product: CASSLGSETQYF. This chain uses TRBV5-1 with TRBJ2-5; D gene uncertain. V shed 0 bases and J shed 5 bases, with 5 bases lying between them. The CDR3 length is 12 residues. Germline V gene sequence: CDR1 SGHRS, CDR2 YFSETQ. The full variable domain, its missing parts supplied by reference TRBV5-1 and TRBJ2-5, is KAGVTQTPRYLIKTRGQQVTLSCSPISGHRSVSWYQQTPGQGLQFLFEYFSETQRNKGNFPGRFSGRQFSNSRSEMNVSTLELGDSALYLCASSLGSETQYFGPGTRLLVL.

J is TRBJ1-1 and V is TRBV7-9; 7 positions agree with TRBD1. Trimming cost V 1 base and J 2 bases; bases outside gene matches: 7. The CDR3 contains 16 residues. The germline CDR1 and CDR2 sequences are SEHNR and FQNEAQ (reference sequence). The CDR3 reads CASSLVQGPGNTEAFF. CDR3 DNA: TGTGCCAGCAGCTTAGTACAGGGGCCGGGAAACACTGAAGCTTTCTTT.

The CDR3 bases are TGTGCCTGGAGTAAATTGGTTAATCAGCCCCAGCATTTT. Protein sequence: CAWSKLVNQPQHF. The chain employs TRBV30 and TRBJ1-5, with D unresolved. The CDR3 is made up of 13 amino acids. V lost 2 bases to trimming and J lost 4 bases, with 9 bases between them. Germline V gene data show CDR1 as GTSNPN and CDR2 as SVGIG (reference sequence). The variable domain in full, completed from reference TRBV30 and TRBJ1-5, reads SQTIHQWPATLVQPVGSPLSLECTVEGTSNPNLYWYRQAAGRGLQLLFYSVGIGQISSEVPQNLSASRPQDRQFILSSKKLLLSDSGFYLCAWSKLVNQPQHFGDGTRLSIL.

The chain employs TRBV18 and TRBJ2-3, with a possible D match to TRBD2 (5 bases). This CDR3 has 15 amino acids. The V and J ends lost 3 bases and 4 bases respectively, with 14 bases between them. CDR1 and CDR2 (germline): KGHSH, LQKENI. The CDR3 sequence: CASSPGLGGADTQYF. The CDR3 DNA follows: TGTGCCAGCTCACCCGGCCTAGGAGGTGCAGATACGCAGTATTTT.

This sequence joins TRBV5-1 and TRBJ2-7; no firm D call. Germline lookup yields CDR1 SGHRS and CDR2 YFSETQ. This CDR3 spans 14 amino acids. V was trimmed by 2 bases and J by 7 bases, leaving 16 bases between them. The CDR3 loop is CASSFRVAEGEQYF. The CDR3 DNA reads TGCGCCAGCAGCTTCAGAGTCGCTGAAGGTGAGCAGTACTTC.

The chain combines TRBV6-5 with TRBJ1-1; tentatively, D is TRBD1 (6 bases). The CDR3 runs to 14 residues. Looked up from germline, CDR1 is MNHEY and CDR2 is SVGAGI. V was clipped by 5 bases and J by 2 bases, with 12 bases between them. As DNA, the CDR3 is TGTGCCAGCAGTGAGAGGGGGGATAACACTGAAGCTTTCTTT. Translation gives CASSERGDNTEAFF.

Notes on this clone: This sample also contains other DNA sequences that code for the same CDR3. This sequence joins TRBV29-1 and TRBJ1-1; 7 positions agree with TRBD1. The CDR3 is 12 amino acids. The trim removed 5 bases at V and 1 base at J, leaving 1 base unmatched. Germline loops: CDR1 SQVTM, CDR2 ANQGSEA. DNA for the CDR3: TGCAGCGTTCGACAGGGGAACACTGAAGCTTTCTTT. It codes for CSVRQGNTEAFF.

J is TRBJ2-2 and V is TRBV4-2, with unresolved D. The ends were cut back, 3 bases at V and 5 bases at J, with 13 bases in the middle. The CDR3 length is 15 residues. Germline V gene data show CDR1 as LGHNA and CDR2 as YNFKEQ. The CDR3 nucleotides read TGTGCCAGCAGCCAGGTCCGACACGGGACCGGGGAGCTGTTTTTT. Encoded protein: CASSQVRHGTGELFF.

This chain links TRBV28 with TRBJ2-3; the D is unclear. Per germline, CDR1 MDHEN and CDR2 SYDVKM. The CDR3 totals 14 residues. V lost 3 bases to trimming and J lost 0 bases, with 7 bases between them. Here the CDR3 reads CASSFAASTDTQYF. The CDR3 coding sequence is TGTGCCAGCAGTTTCGCGGCTAGCACAGATACGCAGTATTTT.

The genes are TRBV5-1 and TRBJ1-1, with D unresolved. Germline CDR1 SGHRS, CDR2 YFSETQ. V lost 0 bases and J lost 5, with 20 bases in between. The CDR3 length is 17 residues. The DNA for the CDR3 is TGCGCCAGCAGCTTGGTATTAGGTGGACCCGGAAGGACTGAAGCTTTCTTT. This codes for CASSLVLGGPGRTEAFF.

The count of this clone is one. The CDR3 coding sequence is TGTGCCAGCAGCTTATTCGGAGGGGCTCCAAGTATGCTTGGAAACACCATATATTTT. Translated, it gives CASSLFGGAPSMLGNTIYF. The chain couples TRBV7-8 to TRBJ1-3; perhaps TRBD1 as D (5 bases). Per germline, CDR1 SGHVS and CDR2 FQNEAQ. Trimming shortened V by 2 bases and J by 3 bases, and 23 bases separated the two germline ends. The CDR3 totals 19 residues.

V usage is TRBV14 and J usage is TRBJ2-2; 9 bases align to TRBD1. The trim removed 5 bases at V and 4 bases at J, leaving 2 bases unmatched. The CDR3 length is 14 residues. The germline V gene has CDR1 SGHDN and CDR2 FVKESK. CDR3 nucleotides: TGTGCCAGCAGCTACAGGGGGCCCACCGGGGAGCTGTTTTTT. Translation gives CASSYRGPTGELFF.

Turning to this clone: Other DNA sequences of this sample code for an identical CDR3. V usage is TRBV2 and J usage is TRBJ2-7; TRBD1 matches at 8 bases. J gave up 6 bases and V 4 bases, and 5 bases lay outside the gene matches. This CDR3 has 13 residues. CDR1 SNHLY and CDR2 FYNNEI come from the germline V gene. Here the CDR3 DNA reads TGTGCCAGCAGTGGGGAGACAGGGGTCGAGCAGTACTTC. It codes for CASSGETGVEQYF. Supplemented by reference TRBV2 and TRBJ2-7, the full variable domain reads EPEVTQTPSHQVTQMGQEVILRCVPISNHLYFYWYRQILGQKVEFLVSFYNNEISEKSEIFDDQFSVERPDGSNFTLKIRSTKLEDSAMYFCASSGETGVEQYFGPGTRLTVT.